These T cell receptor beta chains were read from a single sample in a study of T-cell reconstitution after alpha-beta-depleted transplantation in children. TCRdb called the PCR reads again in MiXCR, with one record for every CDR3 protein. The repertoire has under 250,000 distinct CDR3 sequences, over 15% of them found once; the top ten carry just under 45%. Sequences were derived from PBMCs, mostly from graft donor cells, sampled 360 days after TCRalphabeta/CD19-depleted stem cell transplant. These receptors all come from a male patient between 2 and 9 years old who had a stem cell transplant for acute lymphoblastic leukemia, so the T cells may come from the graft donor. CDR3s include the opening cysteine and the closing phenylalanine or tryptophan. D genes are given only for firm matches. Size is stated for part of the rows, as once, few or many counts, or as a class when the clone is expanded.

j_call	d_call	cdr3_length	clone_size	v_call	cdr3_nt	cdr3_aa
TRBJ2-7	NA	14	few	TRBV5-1	TGCGCCAGCAGCCCCGCCAGGCTTACCTACGAGCAGTACTTC	CASSPARLTYEQYF
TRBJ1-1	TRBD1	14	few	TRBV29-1	TGCAGCGTCTTACCAGGGGGCACGGACACTGAAGCTTTCTTT	CSVLPGGTDTEAFF
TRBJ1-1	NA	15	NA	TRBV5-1	TGCGCCAGCAGCTTGGAAGGGGGGCGGAACACTGAAGCTTTCTTT	CASSLEGGRNTEAFF
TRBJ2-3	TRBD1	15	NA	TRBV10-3	TGTGCCACTACCGTGGGACAGGGGAGCACAGATACGCAGTATTTT	CATTVGQGSTDTQYF
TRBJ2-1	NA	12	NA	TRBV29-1	TGCAGCGTTTCGAGGTCTGCAAATGAGCAGTTCTTC	CSVSRSANEQFF
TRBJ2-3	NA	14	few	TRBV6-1	TGTGCCAGCAGGGACACGGTGGGCACAGATACGCAGTATTTT	CASRDTVGTDTQYF
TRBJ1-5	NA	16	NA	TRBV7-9	TGTGCCAGCAGCTTAACCGTGGGGACATCCGCACAGCCCCAGCATTTT	CASSLTVGTSAQPQHF
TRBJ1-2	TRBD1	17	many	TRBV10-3	TGTGCCATCAGTGTCTTCCGGGACAGGGAGGACATCTATGGCTACACCTTC	CAISVFRDREDIYGYTF
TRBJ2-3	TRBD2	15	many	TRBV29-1	TGCAGCGTTGGGAGGCTAGCGGGGTACACAGATACGCAGTATTTT	CSVGRLAGYTDTQYF
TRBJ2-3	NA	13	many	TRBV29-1	TGCAGCGCCGGGGAGGCAGGTGCAGATACGCAGTATTTT	CSAGEAGADTQYF
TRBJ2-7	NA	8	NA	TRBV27	TGTGCCAGCCCTCGCGGGTACTTC	CASPRGYF
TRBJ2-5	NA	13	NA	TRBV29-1	TGCAGCGTTCGTGGACTCATTAAAGAGACCCAGTACTTC	CSVRGLIKETQYF
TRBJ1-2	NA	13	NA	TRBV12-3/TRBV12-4	TGTGCCAGCAGTTTAGCCAGGTTCTATGGCTACACCTTC	CASSLARFYGYTF
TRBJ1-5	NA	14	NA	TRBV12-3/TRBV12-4	TGTGCCAGCAGTTTACACGAGGAAGCTCAGCCCCAGCATTTT	CASSLHEEAQPQHF
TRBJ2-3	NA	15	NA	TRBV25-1	TGTGCCAGCAGTGATGAGTGGGGGCCGACAGATACGCAGTATTTT	CASSDEWGPTDTQYF
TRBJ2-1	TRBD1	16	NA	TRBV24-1	TGTGCCACCAGTGATCCTAAGTCCCGGGACAGGGGTGAGCAGTTCTTC	CATSDPKSRDRGEQFF
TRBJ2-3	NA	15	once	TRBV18	TGTGCCAGCTCACAGGCTCTATCGCGTTCAGATACGCAGTATTTT	CASSQALSRSDTQYF
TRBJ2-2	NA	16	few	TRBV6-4	TGTGCCAGCAGTGACTCGGCTCTCCCTAACACCGGGGAGCTGTTTTTT	CASSDSALPNTGELFF
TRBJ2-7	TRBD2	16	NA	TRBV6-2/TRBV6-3	TGTGCCAGCAACGGGCTAGCGGGGCTAATTACCTACGAGCAGTACTTC	CASNGLAGLITYEQYF
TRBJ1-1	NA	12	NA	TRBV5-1	TGCGCCAGCAGCTTGCCAGGGGTTGAAGCTTTCTTT	CASSLPGVEAFF
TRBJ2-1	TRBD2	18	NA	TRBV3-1	TGTGCCAGCAGTCCGAGGGGACTAGCGGGGGGGCTTTACAATGAGCAGTTCTTC	CASSPRGLAGGLYNEQFF
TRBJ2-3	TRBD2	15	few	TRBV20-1	TGCAGTGCTAGCATCTCTAGCGGGGGCACAGATACGCAGTATTTT	CSASISSGGTDTQYF
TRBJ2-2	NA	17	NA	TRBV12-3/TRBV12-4	TGTGCCAGCAGTTTAAATTTGTGGGCCGACAACACCGGGGAGCTGTTTTTT	CASSLNLWADNTGELFF
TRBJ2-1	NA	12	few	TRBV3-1	TGTGCCAGCAGCCAAGGGATAAGTGAGCAGTTCTTC	CASSQGISEQFF
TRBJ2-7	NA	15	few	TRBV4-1	TGCGCCAGCAGCCTGGGCCCCGGAGGGTACTACGAGCAGTACTTC	CASSLGPGGYYEQYF
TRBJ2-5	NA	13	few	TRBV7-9	TGTGCCAGCAGGAGGACACTACAAGAGACCCAGTACTTC	CASRRTLQETQYF
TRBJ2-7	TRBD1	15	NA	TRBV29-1	TGCAGCGTTGAAGGGGACAGGGCAAACTCCTACGAGCAGTACTTC	CSVEGDRANSYEQYF
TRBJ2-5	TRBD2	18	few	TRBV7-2	TGTGCCAGCAGCTTAGCGATGTCGGGGGGGCGTCGTCAAGAGACCCAGTACTTC	CASSLAMSGGRRQETQYF
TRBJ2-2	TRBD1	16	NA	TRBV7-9	TGTGCCAGCAGCCCGGAGGGACAGGGGGTCACCGGGGAGCTGTTTTTT	CASSPEGQGVTGELFF
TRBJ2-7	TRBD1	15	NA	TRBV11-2	TGTGCCAGCAGCCATGGGACAGGAAACTCCTACGAGCAGTACTTC	CASSHGTGNSYEQYF
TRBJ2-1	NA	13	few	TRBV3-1	TGTGCCAGCAGCCAAGGGCCACCCCGTCCTCAGTTCTTC	CASSQGPPRPQFF
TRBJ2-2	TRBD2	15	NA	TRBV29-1	TGCAGCGTTGTGGGATTAGCGGGGTACACCGGGGAGCTGTTTTTT	CSVVGLAGYTGELFF
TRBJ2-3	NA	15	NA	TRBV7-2	TGTGCCAGCACCCCCGAGGGTTTAAAGACAGATACGCAGTATTTT	CASTPEGLKTDTQYF